Below, 2 T cell receptor beta chains from the same sample are listed, as sequenced in a study of blood T cell repertoires in COVID-19. Generated by immunoSEQ multiplex PCR, the TCRdb table keeps only in-frame clones and is missing some. The data hold about 180,000 clones, with about 90% observed a single time. The material sequenced was PBMCs or T cells enriched from blood (not recorded which). The receptors were gathered from a human donor with acute COVID-19. The donor label of this sample is uncertain.

This chain uses TRBV18 with TRBJ2-3; D perhaps matches TRBD1 (6 bases). CDR1 and CDR2 from the germline V gene are KGHSH and LQKENI. Trimming shortened V by 4 bases and J by 4 bases, and 12 bases separated the two germline ends. CDR3 length equals 14 residues. CDR3 sequence: CASSQPGAPDTQYF. The CDR3 DNA follows: TGTGCCAGCTCACAACCAGGGGCTCCAGATACGCAGTATTTT.

This chain uses TRBV12-3 or TRBV12-4 with TRBJ1-2, with 8 bases identical to TRBD1. The CDR3 consists of 12 residues. V lost 7 bases to trimming and J lost 6 bases; unmatched junction nucleotides: 4. In DNA form, the CDR3 reads TGTGCCAGCACTCTACAGGGGGATGGCTACACCTTC. Amino acid sequence: CASTLQGDGYTF.